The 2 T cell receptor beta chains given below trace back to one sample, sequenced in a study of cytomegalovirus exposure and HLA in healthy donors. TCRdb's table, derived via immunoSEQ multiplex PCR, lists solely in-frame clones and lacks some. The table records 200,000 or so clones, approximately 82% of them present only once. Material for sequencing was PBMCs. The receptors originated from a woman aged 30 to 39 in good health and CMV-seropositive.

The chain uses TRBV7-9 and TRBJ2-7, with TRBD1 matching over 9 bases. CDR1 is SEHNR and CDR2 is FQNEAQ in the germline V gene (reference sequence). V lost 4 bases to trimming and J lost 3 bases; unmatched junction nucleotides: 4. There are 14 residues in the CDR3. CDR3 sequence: CASSSDRGIYEQYF. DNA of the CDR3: TGTGCCAGCAGCTCGGACAGGGGAATCTACGAGCAGTACTTC.

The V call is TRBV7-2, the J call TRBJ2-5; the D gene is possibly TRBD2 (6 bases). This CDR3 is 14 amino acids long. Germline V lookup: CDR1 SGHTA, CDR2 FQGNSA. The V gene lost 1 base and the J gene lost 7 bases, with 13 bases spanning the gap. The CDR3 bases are TGTGCCAGCAGCTTAGAGGGACTGGGTAGGACCCAGTACTTC. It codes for CASSLEGLGRTQYF.